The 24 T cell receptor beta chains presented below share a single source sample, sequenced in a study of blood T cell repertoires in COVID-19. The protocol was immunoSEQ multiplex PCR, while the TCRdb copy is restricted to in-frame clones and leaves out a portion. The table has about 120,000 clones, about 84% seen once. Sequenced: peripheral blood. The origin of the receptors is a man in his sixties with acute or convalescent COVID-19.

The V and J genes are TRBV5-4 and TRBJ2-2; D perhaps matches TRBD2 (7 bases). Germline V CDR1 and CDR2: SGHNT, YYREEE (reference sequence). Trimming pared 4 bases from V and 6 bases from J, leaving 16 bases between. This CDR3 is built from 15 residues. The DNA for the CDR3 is TGTGCCAGCAGCAAGGGGGGGCTGTGGTCCGGGGAGCTGTTTTTT. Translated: CASSKGGLWSGELFF.

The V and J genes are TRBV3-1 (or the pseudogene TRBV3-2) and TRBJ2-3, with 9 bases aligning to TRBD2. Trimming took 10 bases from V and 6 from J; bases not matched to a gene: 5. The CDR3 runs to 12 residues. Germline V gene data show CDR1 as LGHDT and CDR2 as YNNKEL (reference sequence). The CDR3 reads CATTSGPDTQYF. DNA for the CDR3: TGTGCCACTACTAGCGGGCCGGATACGCAGTATTTT.

The CDR3 bases are TGCGCCAGCAGCCAGCCCGGACAGGGGTACGATGAGCAGTTCTTC. Amino acids: CASSQPGQGYDEQFF. This chain connects TRBV4-1 to TRBJ2-1; 9 nucleotides agree with TRBD1. The CDR3 totals 15 residues. V lost 3 bases, J lost 8 bases, and 8 bases stayed unmatched. Germline values: CDR1 MGHRA, CDR2 YSYEKL.

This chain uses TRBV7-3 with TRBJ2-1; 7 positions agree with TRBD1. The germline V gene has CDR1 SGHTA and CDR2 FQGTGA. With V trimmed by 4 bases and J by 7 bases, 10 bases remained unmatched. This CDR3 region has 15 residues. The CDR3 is CASSWKDTGANEQFF. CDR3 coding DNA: TGTGCCAGCAGCTGGAAGGATACAGGGGCGAATGAGCAGTTCTTC.

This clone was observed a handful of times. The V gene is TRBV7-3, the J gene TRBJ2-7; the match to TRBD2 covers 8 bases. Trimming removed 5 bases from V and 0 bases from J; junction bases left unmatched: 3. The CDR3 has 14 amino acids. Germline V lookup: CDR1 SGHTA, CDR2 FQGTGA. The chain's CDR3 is CASSPTSDSYEQYF. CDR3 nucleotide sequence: TGTGCCAGCAGCCCGACTAGCGACTCCTACGAGCAGTACTTC.

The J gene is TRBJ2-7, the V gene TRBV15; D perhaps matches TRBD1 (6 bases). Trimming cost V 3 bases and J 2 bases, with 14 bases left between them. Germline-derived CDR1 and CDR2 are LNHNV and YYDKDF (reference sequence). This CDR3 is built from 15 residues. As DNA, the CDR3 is TGTGCCACCAGCAGTGTGCGACAGGCTACCTACGAGCAGTACTTC. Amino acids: CATSSVRQATYEQYF.

The CDR3 protein is CASSLRSGGADRDTQYF. CDR3 nucleotide sequence: TGTGCCAGCAGCTTACGCTCAGGGGGCGCGGATAGAGATACGCAGTATTTT. This chain links TRBV7-2 with TRBJ2-3; 8 bases align to TRBD1. Germline V gives CDR1 SGHTA, CDR2 FQGNSA. This CDR3 contains 17 residues. Trimming took 2 bases from V and 5 from J; bases not matched to a gene: 12.

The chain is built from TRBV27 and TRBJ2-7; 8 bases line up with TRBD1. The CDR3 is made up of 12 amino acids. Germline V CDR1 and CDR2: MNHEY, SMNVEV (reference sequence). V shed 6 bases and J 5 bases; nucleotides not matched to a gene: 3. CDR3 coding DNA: TGTGCCAGCAGGACAGGGGCCCACGAGCAGTACTTC. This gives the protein CASRTGAHEQYF.

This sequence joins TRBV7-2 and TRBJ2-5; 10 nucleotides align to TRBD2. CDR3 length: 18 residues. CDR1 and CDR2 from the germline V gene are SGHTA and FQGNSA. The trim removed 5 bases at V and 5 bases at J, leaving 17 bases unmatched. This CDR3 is CASSPHMGTSGVGETQYF. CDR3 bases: TGTGCCAGCAGCCCCCATATGGGTACTAGCGGGGTAGGGGAGACCCAGTACTTC.

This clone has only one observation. As DNA, the CDR3 is TGTGCCACCAGTGTAGGTCAGGGGGATGAGTACACAGATACGCAGTATTTT. Its protein is CATSVGQGDEYTDTQYF. The rearrangement links TRBV24-1 to TRBJ2-3, with TRBD1 matching 7 bases. Germline-derived CDR1 and CDR2 are KGHDR and SFDVKD. The CDR3 is 17 residues long. V gave up 5 bases and J gave up 2 bases; unmatched junction bases: 12.

CDR3 in DNA: TGTGCCAGCAGCCTCGGACTAGAAGTAGATGAGCAGTTCTTC. It yields the protein CASSLGLEVDEQFF. The V call is TRBV7-3, the J call TRBJ2-1; 7 positions agree with TRBD2. The CDR3 consists of 14 residues. CDR1 and CDR2 from the germline V gene are SGHTA and FQGTGA. Trimming removed 5 bases from V and 8 bases from J; junction bases left unmatched: 9.

In nucleotides, the CDR3 is TGTGCCAGCAGCGTCTCAGGCAGCTCGTCTGAAGCTTTCTTT. It yields the protein CASSVSGSSSEAFF. V usage is TRBV9 and J usage is TRBJ1-1; D unresolved. The CDR3 is 14 amino acids. CDR1 is SGDLS and CDR2 is YYNGEE in the germline V gene. V shed 2 bases and J shed 6 bases, with 14 bases lying between them.

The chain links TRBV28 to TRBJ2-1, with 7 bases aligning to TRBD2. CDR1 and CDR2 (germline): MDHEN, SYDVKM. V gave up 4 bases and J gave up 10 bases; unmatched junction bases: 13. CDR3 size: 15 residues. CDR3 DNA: TGTGCCAGCAGTTCCTGGGGGGGGGTCCAAAAGGAGCAGTTCTTC. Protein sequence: CASSSWGGVQKEQFF.

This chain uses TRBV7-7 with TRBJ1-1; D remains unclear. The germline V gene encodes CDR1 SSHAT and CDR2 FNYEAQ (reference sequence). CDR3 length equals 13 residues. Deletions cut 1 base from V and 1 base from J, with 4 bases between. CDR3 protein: CASSLDRNTEAFF. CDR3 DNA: TGTGCCAGCAGCTTAGACAGGAACACTGAAGCTTTCTTT.

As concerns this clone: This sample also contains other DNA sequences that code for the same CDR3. The CDR3 DNA sequence: TGTGCCACTAGCGGGAGGAACACCGGGGAGCTGTTTTTT. Its translation: CATSGRNTGELFF. The J gene is TRBJ2-2, the V gene TRBV24-1; TRBD2 agrees at 9 bases. J gave up 1 base and V 10 bases, and 0 bases lay outside the gene matches. Germline values: CDR1 KGHDR, CDR2 SFDVKD. CDR3 size: 13 residues.

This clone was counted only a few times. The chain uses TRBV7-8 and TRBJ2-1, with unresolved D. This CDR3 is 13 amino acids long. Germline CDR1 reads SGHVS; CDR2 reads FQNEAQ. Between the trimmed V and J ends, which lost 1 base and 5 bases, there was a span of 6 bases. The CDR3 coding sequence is TGTGCCAGCAGCTTAGGACTTCACAATGAGCAGTTCTTC. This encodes CASSLGLHNEQFF.

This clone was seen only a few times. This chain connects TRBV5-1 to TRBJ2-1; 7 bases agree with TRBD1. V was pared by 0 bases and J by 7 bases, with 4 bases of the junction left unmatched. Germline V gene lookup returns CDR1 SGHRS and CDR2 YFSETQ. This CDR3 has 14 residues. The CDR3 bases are TGCGCCAGCAGCTTGGAGGGACAGATGAATGAGCAGTTCTTC. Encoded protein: CASSLEGQMNEQFF.

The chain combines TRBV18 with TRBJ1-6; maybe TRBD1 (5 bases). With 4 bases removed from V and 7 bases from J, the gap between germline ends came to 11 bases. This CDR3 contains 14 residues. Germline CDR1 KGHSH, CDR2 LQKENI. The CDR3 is CASSLGGQNSPLHF. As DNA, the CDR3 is TGTGCCAGCTCACTTGGCGGACAAAATTCACCCCTCCACTTT. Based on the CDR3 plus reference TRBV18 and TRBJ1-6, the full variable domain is NAGVMQNPRHLVRRRGQEARLRCSPMKGHSHVYWYRQLPEEGLKFMVYLQKENIIDESGMPKERFSAEFPKEGPSILRIQQVVRGDSAAYFCASSLGGQNSPLHFGNGTRLTVT.

The CDR3 region is CASSRELDRSEAFF. CDR3 DNA sequence: TGCGCCAGCAGCCGCGAGTTGGACAGGAGTGAAGCTTTCTTT. J is TRBJ1-1 and V is TRBV5-1; TRBD1 matches at 7 bases. Germline CDR1 is SGHRS and CDR2 is YFSETQ. The junction had 10 bases not matched to a gene; V was cut back by 4 bases and J by 7 bases. There are 14 residues in the CDR3.

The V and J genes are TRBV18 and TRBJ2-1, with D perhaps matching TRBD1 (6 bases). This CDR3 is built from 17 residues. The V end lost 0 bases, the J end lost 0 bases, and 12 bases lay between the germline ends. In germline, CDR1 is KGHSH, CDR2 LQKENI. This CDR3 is CASSPPVGAGSYNEQFF. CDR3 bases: TGTGCCAGCTCACCACCGGTGGGGGCAGGCTCCTACAATGAGCAGTTCTTC.

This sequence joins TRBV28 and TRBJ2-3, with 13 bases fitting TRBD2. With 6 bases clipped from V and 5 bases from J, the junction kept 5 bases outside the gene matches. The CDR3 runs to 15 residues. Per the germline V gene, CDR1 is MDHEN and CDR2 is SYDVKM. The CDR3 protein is CASRTSGRARDTQYF. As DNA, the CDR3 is TGTGCCAGCAGAACTAGCGGGAGGGCCAGAGATACGCAGTATTTT.

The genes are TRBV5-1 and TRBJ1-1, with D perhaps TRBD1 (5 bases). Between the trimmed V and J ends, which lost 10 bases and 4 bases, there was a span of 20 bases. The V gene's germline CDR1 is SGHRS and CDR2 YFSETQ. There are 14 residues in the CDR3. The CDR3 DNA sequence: TGCGCCTCCAGCCAAGGGGTCGGTGGCACTGAAGCTTTCTTT. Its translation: CASSQGVGGTEAFF.

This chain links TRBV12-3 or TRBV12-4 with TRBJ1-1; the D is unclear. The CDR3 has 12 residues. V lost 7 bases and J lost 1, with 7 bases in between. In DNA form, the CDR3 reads TGTGCCAGCACCTATAAGAACACTGAAGCTTTCTTT. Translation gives CASTYKNTEAFF.

Here the CDR3 DNA reads TGTGCCACCAGCAGAGGGGGGACGGGGGGCGATTCCTACGAGCAGTACTTC. Protein: CATSRGGTGGDSYEQYF. V gene TRBV15 combines with J gene TRBJ2-7, with a possible D match to TRBD2 (7 bases). This CDR3 spans 17 amino acids. V lost 1 base to trimming and J lost 1 base, with 17 bases between them. Germline V gene data show CDR1 as LNHNV and CDR2 as YYDKDF (reference sequence).